These T cell receptor beta chains were read from a single sample in a study of cytomegalovirus exposure and HLA in healthy donors. Assay: immunoSEQ multiplex PCR; the TCRdb copy retains only in-frame clones and omits some. The profile shows tens of thousands of clones, around 73% of them singletons. Material: PBMCs. These TCRs come from a woman aged 25-40 years in good health and CMV-seronegative. Each CDR3 is given with its conserved first and last residue. Each record gives: clone size, D gene, J gene, V gene, CDR3 protein, CDR3 DNA. D genes are given only for firm matches. Only part of the rows carry a size: once, few, many, or a class if the clone is expanded.

NA | NA | TRBJ2-7 | TRBV6-1 | CASEGLYEQYF | TGTGCCAGCGAGGGCCTCTACGAGCAGTACTTC
NA | TRBD2 | TRBJ2-1 | TRBV5-6 | CASSLEGLAGYNEQFF | TGTGCCAGCAGCTTGGAGGGCCTAGCGGGGTACAATGAGCAGTTCTTC
NA | NA | TRBJ2-5 | TRBV19 | CASSTGYQETQYF | TGTGCCAGTTCGACTGGGTACCAAGAGACCCAGTACTTC
NA | NA | TRBJ2-3 | TRBV20-1 | CSARQGPQYF | TGCAGTGCTAGACAGGGTCCGCAGTATTTT
NA | TRBD1 | TRBJ1-2 | TRBV7-9 | CASSFGQGVRYGYTF | TGTGCCAGCAGCTTCGGGCAGGGGGTACGGTATGGCTACACCTTC
NA | TRBD2 | TRBJ2-5 | TRBV7-9 | CASSLGSTSGKETQYF | TGTGCCAGCAGCTTAGGTTCGACTAGCGGGAAAGAGACCCAGTACTTC
NA | NA | TRBJ1-1 | TRBV9 | CASSAHMLNTEAFF | TGTGCCAGCAGCGCGCACATGTTGAACACTGAAGCTTTCTTT
few | NA | TRBJ1-1 | TRBV9 | CASSAQTGNTEAFF | TGTGCCAGCAGCGCCCAAACGGGAAACACTGAAGCTTTCTTT
few | NA | TRBJ1-5 | TRBV28 | CASAGGSNQPQHF | TGTGCCAGCGCCGGGGGAAGCAATCAGCCCCAGCATTTT
few | NA | TRBJ2-3 | TRBV28 | CASSSGTSDTDTQYF | TGTGCCAGCAGCTCTGGGACTTCTGACACAGATACGCAGTATTTT
NA | TRBD2 | TRBJ2-5 | TRBV30 | CAWGVIAGAYQETQYF | TGTGCCTGGGGGGTTATAGCGGGAGCGTACCAAGAGACCCAGTACTTC
NA | TRBD1 | TRBJ2-7 | TRBV5-6 | CASSPGQGEDEQYF | TGTGCCAGCAGCCCGGGACAGGGTGAGGACGAGCAGTACTTC
NA | NA | TRBJ2-2 | TRBV19 | CASNWGPGELFF | TGTGCCAGTAATTGGGGCCCCGGGGAGCTGTTTTTT
NA | TRBD2 | TRBJ2-3 | TRBV4-2 | CASSQDTLAAAPQYF | TGTGCCAGCAGCCAAGATACGCTAGCGGCAGCCCCGCAGTATTTT
once | TRBD1 | TRBJ2-7 | TRBV5-6 | CASSIYRGVGEQYF | TGTGCCAGCAGCATATACAGGGGAGTAGGGGAGCAGTACTTC
NA | TRBD2 | TRBJ2-3 | TRBV30 | CAGTGLAGDTQYF | TGTGCCGGGACGGGACTAGCGGGAGATACGCAGTATTTT
NA | NA | TRBJ1-1 | TRBV6-5 | CASSYYMNTEAFF | TGTGCCAGCAGTTATTACATGAACACTGAAGCTTTCTTT
NA | NA | TRBJ1-5 | TRBV5-8 | CASSLGDQPQHF | TGTGCCAGCAGCTTGGGCGATCAGCCCCAGCATTTT
once | NA | TRBJ2-3 | TRBV11-2 | CASTRGAGITDTQYF | TGTGCCAGCACCCGTGGTGCGGGGATAACAGATACGCAGTATTTT
NA | NA | TRBJ2-3 | TRBV9 | CASSKTGWVTDTQYF | TGTGCCAGCAGCAAAACAGGGTGGGTCACAGATACGCAGTATTTT
NA | NA | TRBJ1-1 | TRBV28 | CASRLRAEAFF | TGTGCCAGCAGGCTTCGGGCTGAAGCTTTCTTT
few | NA | TRBJ2-1 | TRBV4-2 | CASSEDGQPYNEQFF | TGTGCCAGCAGCGAAGACGGACAACCCTACAATGAGCAGTTCTTC
NA | NA | TRBJ2-2 | TRBV5-4 | CASRGDRSVGELFF | TGTGCCAGCAGAGGCGACAGGTCCGTCGGGGAGCTGTTTTTT
NA | TRBD1 | TRBJ2-1 | TRBV5-1 | CASSPGQGRDEQFF | TGCGCCAGCAGCCCGGGACAGGGGAGGGATGAGCAGTTCTTC
NA | NA | TRBJ2-3 | TRBV4-2 | CASSQEAGDTDTQYF | TGTGCCAGCAGCCAAGAGGCAGGGGACACAGATACGCAGTATTTT
once | NA | TRBJ2-7 | TRBV14 | CASSQTGRTGRNEQYF | TGTGCCAGCAGCCAAACCGGGCGGACTGGACGGAACGAGCAGTACTTC
NA | NA | TRBJ2-7 | TRBV29-1 | CSVRQSSYEQYF | TGCAGCGTCAGACAGAGCTCCTACGAGCAGTACTTC
NA | NA | TRBJ2-2 | TRBV5-1 | CASSSGRAGWDTGELFF | TGCGCCAGCAGCTCCGGGCGGGCCGGGTGGGACACCGGGGAGCTGTTTTTT
many | NA | TRBJ2-1 | TRBV19 | CASSMGGSYNEQFF | TGTGCCAGTAGTATGGGGGGCTCCTACAATGAGCAGTTCTTC
few | TRBD2 | TRBJ2-5 | TRBV29-1 | CSVEFGTGLVGQETQYF | TGCAGCGTTGAATTCGGAACGGGACTAGTAGGCCAAGAGACCCAGTACTTC
NA | TRBD2 | TRBJ2-3 | TRBV14 | CASSQDSGGYTDTQYF | TGTGCCAGCAGCCAAGATTCGGGGGGGTACACAGATACGCAGTATTTT
few | TRBD1 | TRBJ1-5 | TRBV2 | CASSVDRTDQPQHF | TGTGCCAGCAGTGTGGACAGGACTGATCAGCCCCAGCATTTT
once | NA | TRBJ2-3 | TRBV7-8 | CASSVTGEADTQYF | TGTGCCAGCAGCGTCACAGGGGAGGCAGATACGCAGTATTTT
NA | TRBD2 | TRBJ2-7 | TRBV25-1 | CASMGTSGSYEQYF | TGTGCCAGCATGGGGACTAGCGGCTCCTACGAGCAGTACTTC
NA | NA | TRBJ1-5 | TRBV7-9 | CASSLPQGQPQHF | TGTGCCAGCAGCTTACCTCAGGGACAGCCCCAGCATTTT
NA | NA | TRBJ1-1 | TRBV10-3 | CAISEEQSNTEAFF | TGTGCCATCAGTGAGGAACAATCGAACACTGAAGCTTTCTTT
once | NA | TRBJ1-1 | TRBV30 | CAWSGAPTEAFF | TGTGCCTGGAGTGGGGCACCCACTGAAGCTTTCTTT
NA | NA | TRBJ2-2 | TRBV29-1 | CSVERGGGNTGELFF | TGCAGCGTTGAAAGGGGCGGGGGCAACACCGGGGAGCTGTTTTTT